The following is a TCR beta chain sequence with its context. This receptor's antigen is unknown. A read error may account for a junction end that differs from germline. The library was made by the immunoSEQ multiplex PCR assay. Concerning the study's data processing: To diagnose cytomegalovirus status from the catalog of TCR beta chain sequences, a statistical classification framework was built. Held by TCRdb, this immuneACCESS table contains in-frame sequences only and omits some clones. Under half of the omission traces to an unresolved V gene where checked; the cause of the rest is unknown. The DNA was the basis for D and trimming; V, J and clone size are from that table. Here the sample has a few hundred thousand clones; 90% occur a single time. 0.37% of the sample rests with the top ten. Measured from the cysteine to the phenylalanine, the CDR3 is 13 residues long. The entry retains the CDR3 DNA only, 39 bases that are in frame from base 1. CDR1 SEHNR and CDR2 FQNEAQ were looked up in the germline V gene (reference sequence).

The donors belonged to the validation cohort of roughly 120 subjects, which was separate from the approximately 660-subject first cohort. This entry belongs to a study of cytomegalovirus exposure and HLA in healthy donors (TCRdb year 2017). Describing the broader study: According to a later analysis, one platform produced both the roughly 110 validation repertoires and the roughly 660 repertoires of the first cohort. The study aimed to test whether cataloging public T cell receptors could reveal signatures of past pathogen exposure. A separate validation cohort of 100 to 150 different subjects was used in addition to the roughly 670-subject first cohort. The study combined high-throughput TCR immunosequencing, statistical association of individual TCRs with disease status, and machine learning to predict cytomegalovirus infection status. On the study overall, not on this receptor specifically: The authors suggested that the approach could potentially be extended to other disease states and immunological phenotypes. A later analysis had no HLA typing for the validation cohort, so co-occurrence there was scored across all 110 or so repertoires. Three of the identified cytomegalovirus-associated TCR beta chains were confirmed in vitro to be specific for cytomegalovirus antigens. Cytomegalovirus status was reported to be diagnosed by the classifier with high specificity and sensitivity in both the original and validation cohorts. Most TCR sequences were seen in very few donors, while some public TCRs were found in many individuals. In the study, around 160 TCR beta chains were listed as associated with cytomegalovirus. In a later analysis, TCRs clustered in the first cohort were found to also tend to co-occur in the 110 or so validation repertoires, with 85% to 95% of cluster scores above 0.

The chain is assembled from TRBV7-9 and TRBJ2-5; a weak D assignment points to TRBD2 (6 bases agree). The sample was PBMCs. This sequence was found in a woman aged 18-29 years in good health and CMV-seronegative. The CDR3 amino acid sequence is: CASRFGAGETQYF. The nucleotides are TGTGCCAGCCGCTTTGGGGCGGGGGAGACCCAGTACTTC.